The subject of this entry is one T cell receptor beta chain. Its target is unknown. The entry originates in a study of cytomegalovirus exposure and HLA in healthy donors. Study-wide context: In an earlier analysis, around 100 million unique TCR beta sequences were found from 150 million to 200 million T cells. A preliminary data release comprised approximately 85 million unique TCRs obtained from HLA-typed donors. Findings and limits, study-wide: Among TCR beta chains, those listed as cytomegalovirus-associated numbered some 170.

It was with 60 Vbeta and 13 Jbeta primers that the PCR ran. TCRdb keeps only in-frame clones here, not all; method: immunoSEQ multiplex PCR. Here the sample spans some 140,000 clones, 80% being singletons. Trimming cost V 4 bases and J 5 bases, with 16 bases left between them. Germline CDR1 is LNHDA and CDR2 is SQIVND (reference sequence). The CDR3 contains 15 residues. The rearrangement links TRBV19 to TRBJ2-3, with D possibly matching TRBD2 (5 bases). The specimen sequenced was PBMCs. This TCR was sampled from a man in his thirties or forties in good health and CMV-seronegative. Written as DNA, the CDR3 is TGTGCCAGTAGTACCACCGGACCGAGGGTAGATACGCAGTATTTT. This gives the protein CASSTTGPRVDTQYF.